Following are 30 T cell receptor beta chains from one sample sequenced in a study of T-cell reconstitution after alpha-beta-depleted transplantation in children. The TCRbeta library was prepared with unique molecular identifiers. TCRdb recomputed calls from the PCR reads with MiXCR, one row per CDR3 protein. The sample includes around 530,000 distinct CDR3 sequences, approximately 32% of them seen just once. The sequenced sample was PBMCs from the stem cell graft donor, obtained from the stem cell graft. The receptors derive from a human donor who donated a stem cell graft to a child with aplastic anemia.

This clonotype was detected a few times. This chain connects TRBV29-1 to TRBJ2-2, with 11 nucleotides matching TRBD2. The CDR3 loop spans 15 amino acids. V was clipped by 6 bases and J by 2 bases; unmatched bases: 5. Germline CDR1 and CDR2: SQVTM and ANQGSEA. In DNA, the CDR3 is TGCAGCGTCGAGGGGACTAGCGGAAACACCGGGGAGCTGTTTTTT. This gives the protein CSVEGTSGNTGELFF.

The rearrangement uses TRBV5-1 and TRBJ2-1, with 12 bases that match TRBD2. V lost 2 bases to trimming and J lost 4 bases; unmatched junction nucleotides: 7. Germline CDR1 reads SGHRS; CDR2 reads YFSETQ. The CDR3 extends over 17 amino acids. The CDR3 DNA sequence: TGCGCCAGCAGCTTTTATTCGGGGACTAGCGGGTACAATGAGCAGTTCTTC. Translating it yields CASSFYSGTSGYNEQFF.

The sample holds many counts of this clonotype. The V call is TRBV29-1, the J call TRBJ2-5; no clear D gene. The ends were cut back, 2 bases at V and 2 bases at J, with 9 bases in the middle. CDR1 and CDR2 (germline): SQVTM, ANQGSEA. This CDR3 has 13 residues. The CDR3 bases are TGCAGCGTTGAATCTGGTCTTCAAGAGACCCAGTACTTC. Encoded protein: CSVESGLQETQYF.

The chain combines TRBV5-4 with TRBJ1-2; D may be TRBD1 (5 bases). CDR1 SGHNT and CDR2 YYREEE come from the germline V gene (reference sequence). The CDR3 spans 15 residues. V dropped 4 bases and J dropped 6 bases, with 19 bases sitting between them. CDR3: CASSPPGRREDGYTF. DNA of the CDR3: TGTGCCAGCAGCCCGCCGGGGCGAAGAGAGGATGGCTACACCTTC.

The CDR3 loop is CASSPWDRLNTEAFF. Written as DNA, the CDR3 is TGTGCCAGCAGCCCATGGGACAGACTGAACACTGAAGCTTTCTTT. The J gene is TRBJ1-1, the V gene TRBV7-6, with 7 nucleotides matching TRBD1. J lost 0 bases, V lost 5 bases, and 6 bases had no gene match. The CDR3 has 15 amino acids. Germline lookup yields CDR1 SGHVS and CDR2 FNYEAQ.

This chain uses TRBV20-1 with TRBJ1-4, with a possible D match to TRBD1 (6 bases). CDR1 is DFQATT and CDR2 is SNEGSKA in the germline V gene (reference sequence). The V and J ends lost 0 bases and 11 bases respectively, with 13 bases between them. There are 13 residues in the CDR3. The CDR3 reads CSAREDSDRKLFF. The CDR3 nucleotides are TGCAGTGCTAGAGAGGACAGTGATCGTAAACTGTTTTTT.

The rearrangement uses TRBV18 and TRBJ1-2; D is perhaps TRBD1 (6 bases). This CDR3 spans 14 amino acids. Deletions cut 6 bases from V and 6 bases from J, with 17 bases between. Germline V CDR1 and CDR2: KGHSH, LQKENI. The CDR3 sequence is CASSGVSGDHGYTF. The CDR3 region has the DNA TGTGCCAGCTCTGGAGTTTCAGGGGATCATGGCTACACCTTC.

This clonotype was counted a few times. V is TRBV6-5 and J is TRBJ1-4, with unresolved D. Looked up from germline, CDR1 is MNHEY and CDR2 is SVGAGI. The CDR3 extends over 14 amino acids. The V end was cut by 4 bases, the J end by 7 bases, with 13 bases between. The CDR3 protein is CASSSRGVGEKLFF. CDR3 DNA sequence: TGTGCCAGCAGTTCCCGCGGGGTCGGTGAAAAACTGTTTTTT.

The chain combines TRBV10-3 with TRBJ2-7; D is perhaps TRBD1 or TRBD2 (5 bases each). Germline V gene lookup returns CDR1 ENHRY and CDR2 SYGVKD. CDR3 length: 17 residues. The CDR3 here is CAISGTGKGRGTTERYV. The CDR3, as DNA: TGTGCCATCAGTGGGACTGGAAAGGGCAGAGGGACGACCGAGCGGTACGTC.

This clonotype was seen a few times. This chain uses TRBV12-3 or TRBV12-4 with TRBJ2-1; 7 bases are a match to TRBD2. With 7 bases clipped from V and 1 base from J, the junction kept 7 bases outside the gene matches. The CDR3 consists of 15 residues. DNA of the CDR3: TGTGCCAGCACCCAGACTAGCAAGTCCTACAATGAGCAGTTCTTC. Residues: CASTQTSKSYNEQFF.

V and J are TRBV12-3 or TRBV12-4 and TRBJ2-2; perhaps TRBD2 as D (6 bases). V lost 6 bases and J 1 base, leaving 24 bases between the germline ends. The CDR3 totals 19 residues. CDR3 DNA sequence: TGTGCCAGCAGGCCCGATGTGGAGGGTTCTCCTAAGAACACCGGGGAGCTGTTTTTT. It translates to CASRPDVEGSPKNTGELFF.

This clonotype was found a few times. J is TRBJ1-1 and V is TRBV19; no clear D. CDR3 length: 11 amino acids. The V gene lost 3 bases and the J gene lost 7 bases, with 6 bases spanning the gap. Looked up from germline, CDR1 is LNHDA and CDR2 is SQIVND (reference sequence). This CDR3 is CASSMHFEAFF. The CDR3 DNA is TGTGCCAGTAGTATGCATTTTGAAGCTTTCTTT.

This clonotype has just a few counts. The V gene is TRBV9, the J gene TRBJ1-5; a weak D match, TRBD1 (6 bases). Germline V CDR1 and CDR2: SGDLS, YYNGEE. With 4 bases removed from V and 6 bases from J, the gap between germline ends came to 14 bases. The CDR3 consists of 14 residues. In DNA form, the CDR3 reads TGTGCCAGCAGCCTCGGGGCAGGGGCTCAGCCCCAGCATTTT. This translates into CASSLGAGAQPQHF.

There are a few counts of this clonotype. The V gene is TRBV6-5, the J gene TRBJ2-1; tentative D call: TRBD1 (6 bases). The CDR3 is 15 amino acids. Germline-derived CDR1 and CDR2 are MNHEY and SVGAGI. The V and J ends lost 4 bases and 4 bases respectively, with 14 bases between them. CDR3 nucleotides: TGTGCCAGCAGTTCTCCCGGGACACTATACAATGAGCAGTTCTTC. This codes for CASSSPGTLYNEQFF.

This clonotype was seen a few times. The rearrangement joins TRBV24-1 to TRBJ2-1; weak D call: TRBD2 (6 bases). The CDR3 covers 16 residues. Germline V lookup: CDR1 KGHDR, CDR2 SFDVKD. V lost 0 bases and J 3 bases, leaving 11 bases between the germline ends. The CDR3 nucleotides are TGTGCCACCAGTGATTTGCGGGCGGGGAGCTACAATGAGCAGTTCTTC. Its protein is CATSDLRAGSYNEQFF.

This clonotype turned up a few times. The chain couples TRBV28 to TRBJ1-6; D unresolved. The CDR3 loop spans 17 amino acids. Germline V CDR1 and CDR2: MDHEN, SYDVKM. V was clipped by 5 bases and J by 6 bases, with 20 bases between them. The CDR3 nucleotides read TGTGCCAGCAGTCCCTCCTTTGGGCAGGTCCCTAATTCACCCCTCCACTTT. This encodes CASSPSFGQVPNSPLHF.

The chain carries TRBV7-2 and TRBJ1-2; tentatively, D is TRBD1 (5 bases). CDR3 length: 11 amino acids. Per germline, CDR1 SGHTA and CDR2 FQGNSA. Between the trimmed V and J ends, which lost 8 bases and 2 bases, there was a span of 6 bases. CDR3 protein: CASGTNYGYTF. For the CDR3, the DNA is TGTGCCAGCGGGACGAACTATGGCTACACCTTC.

The chain combines TRBV7-2 with TRBJ2-1; 7 bases are shared with TRBD1. The CDR3 contains 15 residues. CDR1 and CDR2 (germline): SGHTA, FQGNSA. Trimming at V came to 0 bases and at J to 9 bases, leaving 8 bases not matched to a gene. The CDR3: CASSLAGIQGTEQFF. Here the CDR3 DNA reads TGTGCCAGCAGCTTAGCAGGGATACAGGGGACTGAGCAGTTCTTC.

This clonotype was observed a handful of times. The chain links TRBV18 to TRBJ2-1; 7 positions match TRBD2. The J segment lost 8 bases and the V segment lost 3 bases, leaving 13 bases of the junction unmatched. This CDR3 region has 16 residues. From germline, CDR1 is KGHSH and CDR2 LQKENI. The chain's CDR3 is CASSPLAPAGRDEQFF. CDR3 DNA sequence: TGTGCCAGCTCACCGCTCGCCCCAGCGGGAAGGGATGAGCAGTTCTTC.

This chain joins TRBV12-3 or TRBV12-4 and TRBJ2-1; unclear D gene. This CDR3 has 16 residues. Trimming pared 6 bases from V and 1 base from J, leaving 16 bases between. The CDR3 coding sequence is TGTGCCAGCAGCTTGGAGAAAGGCATTTCCTACAATGAGCAGTTCTTC. It specifies CASSLEKGISYNEQFF.

This clonotype was counted only a few times. The gene calls are TRBV19 and TRBJ1-2, with no clear D. The CDR3 contains 15 residues. V gave up 0 bases and J gave up 3 bases, with 11 bases separating them. Germline V lookup: CDR1 LNHDA, CDR2 SQIVND (reference sequence). The CDR3 nucleotides are TGTGCCAGTAGTATAGAGTTCTGGACGGACTATGGCTACACCTTC. As protein: CASSIEFWTDYGYTF.

The chain employs TRBV29-1 and TRBJ2-1; a weak D match, TRBD1 (6 bases). Trimming pared 7 bases from V and 0 bases from J, leaving 16 bases between. The CDR3 loop spans 15 amino acids. Germline assignment: CDR1 SQVTM and CDR2 ANQGSEA. This CDR3 is CSAGQITSSYNEQFF. The CDR3 DNA reads as TGCAGCGCCGGACAGATAACGAGCTCCTACAATGAGCAGTTCTTC.

This clonotype was found a few times. The genes are TRBV9 and TRBJ2-2; TRBD1 aligns across 7 bases. Losses at the gene ends were 2 bases for V and 4 bases for J; bases not matched to a gene: 11. CDR3 length: 17 residues. CDR1 and CDR2 (germline): SGDLS, YYNGEE. The CDR3 is CASSVFTGVSGTGELFF. CDR3 bases: TGTGCCAGCAGCGTTTTCACAGGGGTTAGTGGCACCGGGGAGCTGTTTTTT.

The chain links TRBV5-1 to TRBJ2-3, with 15 bases matching TRBD2. After removal of 3 bases from V and 0 bases from J, the junction contained 11 bases not matched to a gene. The V gene's germline CDR1 is SGHRS and CDR2 YFSETQ. This CDR3 has 20 amino acids. DNA for the CDR3: TGCGCCAGCAGCTGGACGGGACTAGCGGGAGGCGCTCCTAGCACAGATACGCAGTATTTT. As protein: CASSWTGLAGGAPSTDTQYF.

This clonotype was seen more than once but under ten times. This chain links TRBV5-1 with TRBJ2-3; either TRBD1 or TRBD2 may supply D (5 bases each). Germline V gene sequence: CDR1 SGHRS, CDR2 YFSETQ. Deletions cut 5 bases from V and 0 bases from J, with 19 bases between. There are 17 residues in the CDR3. The CDR3 reads CASSSGITGLSTDTQYF. The CDR3 bases are TGCGCCAGCAGTTCCGGGATCACAGGATTAAGCACAGATACGCAGTATTTT.

The chain links TRBV12-1 to TRBJ2-3; the table calls TRBD2, which could not be checked here. TRBV12-1 constitutes a pseudogene. CDR3 length: 18 residues. DNA for the CDR3: TGTGCCAGCAGCTTTGGACTAGCGGGAGTGGGCAGCACAGATACGCAGTATTTT. Protein: CASSFGLAGVGSTDTQYF.

This clonotype was found a few times. The V call is TRBV29-1, the J call TRBJ2-3; D is perhaps TRBD1 or TRBD2 (5 bases each). The V end was cut by 2 bases, the J end by 4 bases, with 7 bases between. From germline, CDR1 is SQVTM and CDR2 ANQGSEA. CDR3 length: 12 residues. The DNA of the CDR3 is TGCAGCGTTGAACGGGGCTCAGATACGCAGTATTTT. It is translated as CSVERGSDTQYF.

This clonotype was picked up a small number of times. This sequence joins TRBV7-2 and TRBJ2-7; no clear D gene. The CDR3 has 11 amino acids. V was trimmed by 4 bases and J by 5 bases, leaving 6 bases between them. Germline V CDR1 and CDR2: SGHTA, FQGNSA. CDR3 nucleotide sequence: TGTGCCAGCAGCTCCGGTAACGAGCAGTACTTC. Translated, it gives CASSSGNEQYF.

This clonotype has only a few counts. The rearrangement joins TRBV28 to TRBJ2-7; maybe TRBD2 (6 bases). This CDR3 contains 14 residues. CDR1 is MDHEN, CDR2 SYDVKM, per germline. V lost 6 bases to trimming and J lost 3 bases, with 15 bases between them. The CDR3 DNA reads TGTGCCAGCAGGCGGACCGGGGGACTCTACGAGCAGTACTTC. The encoded protein is CASRRTGGLYEQYF.

The chain links TRBV5-6 to TRBJ2-7, with no clear D. CDR3 length: 12 amino acids. The V gene lost 0 bases and the J gene lost 3 bases, with 4 bases spanning the gap. Germline V lookup: CDR1 SGHDT, CDR2 YYEEEE. The CDR3 bases are TGTGCCAGCAGCTTGGTTTTCTACGAGCAGTACTTC. Protein sequence: CASSLVFYEQYF.